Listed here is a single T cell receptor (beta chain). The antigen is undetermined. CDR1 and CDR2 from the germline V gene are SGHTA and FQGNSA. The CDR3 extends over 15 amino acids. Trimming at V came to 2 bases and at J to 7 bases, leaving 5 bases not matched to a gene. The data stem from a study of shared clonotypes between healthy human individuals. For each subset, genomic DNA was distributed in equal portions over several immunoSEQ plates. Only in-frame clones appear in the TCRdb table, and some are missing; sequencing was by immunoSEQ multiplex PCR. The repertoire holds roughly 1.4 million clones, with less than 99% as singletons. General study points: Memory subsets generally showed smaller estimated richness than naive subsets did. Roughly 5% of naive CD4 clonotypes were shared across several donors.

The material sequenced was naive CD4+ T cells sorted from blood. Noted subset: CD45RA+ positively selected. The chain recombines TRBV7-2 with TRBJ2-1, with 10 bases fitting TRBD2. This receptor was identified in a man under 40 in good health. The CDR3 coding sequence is TGTGCCAGCAGCTTACAAGCGGGAGGGTGGAATGAGCAGTTCTTC. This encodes CASSLQAGGWNEQFF. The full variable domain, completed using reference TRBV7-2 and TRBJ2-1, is GAGVSQSPSNKVTEKGKDVELRCDPISGHTALYWYRQSLGQGLEFLIYFQGNSAPDKSGLPSDRFSAERTGGSVSTLTIQRTQQEDSAVYLCASSLQAGGWNEQFFGPGTRLTVL.